The 22 T cell receptor beta chains listed next were all sequenced from one sample in a study of T cell repertoires in cytomegalovirus infection. Using its own MiXCR run on the reads, TCRdb lists one record per CDR3 protein. The sample records fewer than 550,000 distinct CDR3 sequences, around 10% being singletons. The sample consisted of PBMCs. Receptor source: a human donor in good health (CMV status not recorded). Some clones in this sample may be carry-over from other donors' samples.

V is TRBV5-6 and J is TRBJ2-5, with a weak D call TRBD1 (5 bases). With 0 bases removed from V and 5 bases from J, the gap between germline ends came to 8 bases. Germline loops: CDR1 SGHDT, CDR2 YYEEEE. The CDR3 extends over 13 amino acids. CDR3 bases: TGTGCCAGCAGCTTGGAGCCAGGGGAGACCCAGTACTTC. It codes for CASSLEPGETQYF. Complete variable domain (other parts from reference TRBV5-6 and TRBJ2-5): DAGVTQSPTHLIKTRGQQVTLRCSPKSGHDTVSWYQQALGQGPQFIFQYYEEEERQRGNFPDRFSGHQFPNYSSELNVNALLLGDSALYLCASSLEPGETQYFGPGTRLLVL.

This chain uses TRBV3-1 with TRBJ2-5; no clear D. Trimming took off 4 bases at V and 2 bases at J, with 11 bases between the two ends. CDR3 length: 14 amino acids. Germline V gives CDR1 LGHDT, CDR2 YNNKEL (reference sequence). In DNA, the CDR3 is TGTGCCAGCAGCCCCCGGACGGAACAAGAGACCCAGTACTTC. Translated, it gives CASSPRTEQETQYF.

This clonotype was seen a few times. The chain combines TRBV11-3 with TRBJ2-1; 9 positions agree with TRBD2. The CDR3 runs to 15 residues. J was trimmed by 9 bases and V by 4 bases; bases with no gene match: 10. Germline V gene data show CDR1 as SGHNT and CDR2 as YENEEA. The CDR3 sequence: CASSSLAGAAVEQFF. The DNA of the CDR3 is TGTGCCAGCAGCTCCTTAGCGGGGGCCGCGGTTGAGCAGTTCTTC.

The sample holds many counts of this clonotype. The chain employs TRBV3-1 and TRBJ1-2, with TRBD1 identical over 7 bases. Trimming cost V 3 bases and J 3 bases; bases outside gene matches: 10. Germline V gene data show CDR1 as LGHDT and CDR2 as YNNKEL (reference sequence). The length of the CDR3 is 16 residues. In DNA, the CDR3 is TGTGCCAGCAGCCAGGGCGGGACAGCCGATCACTATGGCTACACCTTC. Its translation is CASSQGGTADHYGYTF.

This clonotype was recorded many times. The chain carries TRBV20-1 and TRBJ2-3; D is tentatively TRBD1 or TRBD2 (6 bases each). V was clipped by 7 bases and J by 3 bases, with 17 bases between them. Germline assignment: CDR1 DFQATT and CDR2 SNEGSKA (reference sequence). The CDR3 is 14 amino acids. The CDR3 here is CSGYPRGRTDTQYF. CDR3 DNA sequence: TGCAGTGGGTATCCTAGGGGGAGGACAGATACGCAGTATTTT.

Notes on this clonotype: Germline and junction disagree at one end, which may indicate a read error. The chain uses TRBV19 and TRBJ2-7; 7 nucleotides align to TRBD2. The CDR3 runs 14 residues. The germline gives CDR1 LNHDA, CDR2 SQIVND (reference sequence). CDR3: CASRIQRDSYEQYF. CDR3 coding DNA: TGTGCCAGTCGTATCCAGCGGGACTCCTACGAGCAGTACTTC.

The rearrangement uses TRBV9 and TRBJ2-5; the D is unclear. Germline CDR1 is SGDLS and CDR2 is YYNGEE. The CDR3 totals 15 residues. V dropped 0 bases and J dropped 3 bases, with 12 bases sitting between them. The CDR3: CASSVGSRTEETQYF. The CDR3, as DNA: TGTGCCAGCAGCGTAGGGAGCAGGACGGAAGAGACCCAGTACTTC.

This clonotype was counted at least ten times. The rearrangement links TRBV20-1 to TRBJ2-5; a possible D gene is TRBD2 (6 bases). This CDR3 contains 15 residues. V shed 7 bases and J shed 4 bases, with 22 bases lying between them. Germline CDR1 reads DFQATT; CDR2 reads SNEGSKA (reference sequence). CDR3 protein: CSGITGTPQVETQYF. CDR3 in DNA: TGCAGTGGGATCACCGGGACTCCCCAGGTAGAGACCCAGTACTTC.

The CDR3 protein is CSAARGDSPLHF. The DNA of the CDR3 is TGCAGTGCTGCAAGGGGCGATTCACCCCTCCACTTT. This chain links TRBV20-1 with TRBJ1-6; TRBD1 is a possible D gene (5 bases). Germline V CDR1 and CDR2: DFQATT, SNEGSKA (reference sequence). This CDR3 comprises 12 residues. Trimming shortened V by 5 bases and J by 8 bases, and 10 bases separated the two germline ends.

This clonotype has at least ten counts. CDR3 coding DNA: TGTGCCAGCAGCTTAACGAAGGACAGGGCGACCGGGGAGCTGTTTTTT. This gives the protein CASSLTKDRATGELFF. The V gene is TRBV7-3, the J gene TRBJ2-2, with 8 bases identical to TRBD1. J was trimmed by 5 bases and V by 0 bases; bases with no gene match: 5. There are 16 residues in the CDR3. Germline V gene sequence: CDR1 SGHTA, CDR2 FQGTGA.

The chain has TRBV6-5 and TRBJ2-3, with a tentative D call TRBD2 (6 bases). Looked up from germline, CDR1 is MNHEY and CDR2 is SVGAGI. V lost 5 bases and J lost 2, with 14 bases in between. This CDR3 comprises 15 residues. Here the CDR3 reads CASSRLSGYTDTQYF. CDR3 DNA sequence: TGTGCCAGCAGTAGGCTTAGCGGTTACACAGATACGCAGTATTTT.

This clonotype appeared many times. The V gene is TRBV18, the J gene TRBJ2-2; 10 bases map to TRBD2. The CDR3 covers 16 residues. The germline V gene has CDR1 KGHSH and CDR2 LQKENI. J was trimmed by 5 bases and V by 3 bases; bases with no gene match: 6. The CDR3 region has the DNA TGTGCCAGCTCACCTCTAGCGGGAGTAAAAACCGGGGAGCTGTTTTTT. The encoded protein is CASSPLAGVKTGELFF.

The chain has TRBV2 and TRBJ2-1; the D gene is possibly TRBD2 (5 bases). CDR3 length: 12 amino acids. The ends were cut back, 5 bases at V and 14 bases at J, with 16 bases in the middle. From germline, CDR1 is SNHLY and CDR2 FYNNEI. The CDR3 DNA follows: TGTGCCAGCAGTCGAACTCCGGGAAGTGAGTTCTTC. Translated, it gives CASSRTPGSEFF.

This clonotype was observed at least ten times. The chain employs TRBV19 and TRBJ2-1, with D possibly TRBD2 on 5 matching bases. Germline V gene data show CDR1 as LNHDA and CDR2 as SQIVND (reference sequence). V lost 5 bases and J lost 8, with 16 bases in between. The CDR3 runs 14 residues. The CDR3 reads CASSLLDGDHEQFF. The DNA for the CDR3 is TGTGCCAGTAGTTTACTCGACGGGGATCATGAGCAGTTCTTC.

This clonotype has a handful of counts. This rearrangement joins TRBV30 to TRBJ1-2, with TRBD1 matching over 11 bases. Germline CDR1 reads GTSNPN; CDR2 reads SVGIG (reference sequence). The CDR3 length is 14 residues. Trimming at V came to 3 bases and at J to 2 bases, leaving 2 bases not matched to a gene. The CDR3 DNA sequence: TGTGCCTGGAGAGGACAGGGGGCAAACTATGGCTACACCTTC. As protein: CAWRGQGANYGYTF.

Only a few counts were recorded for this clonotype. This chain links TRBV18 with TRBJ2-5, with D perhaps matching TRBD1 (6 bases). With 3 bases removed from V and 5 bases from J, the gap between germline ends came to 10 bases. The CDR3 totals 13 residues. Germline V gene lookup returns CDR1 KGHSH and CDR2 LQKENI. The CDR3 reads CASSPGARETQYF. The CDR3 DNA follows: TGTGCCAGCTCACCGGGGGCTCGGGAGACCCAGTACTTC.

The gene calls are TRBV15 and TRBJ2-3; D ambiguous. The V end was cut by 0 bases, the J end by 2 bases, with 15 bases between. The CDR3 loop spans 17 amino acids. Germline V gives CDR1 LNHNV, CDR2 YYDKDF (reference sequence). CDR3 sequence (DNA): TGTGCCACCAGCAGAGAGATATATGGCGGAAACACAGATACGCAGTATTTT. Its protein product is CATSREIYGGNTDTQYF.

This clonotype was detected many times. V is TRBV20-1 and J is TRBJ1-5; D may be TRBD1 (5 bases). V was clipped by 6 bases and J by 1 base, with 13 bases between them. Germline CDR1 reads DFQATT; CDR2 reads SNEGSKA (reference sequence). The CDR3 runs to 14 residues. The CDR3 region is CSARRGTSNQPQHF. The CDR3 nucleotides read TGCAGTGCAAGGCGGGGGACCAGCAATCAGCCCCAGCATTTT.

This clonotype came up many times. The chain couples TRBV7-2 to TRBJ1-1; D might be TRBD1 (6 bases). Germline V lookup: CDR1 SGHTA, CDR2 FQGNSA. The CDR3 totals 18 residues. With 0 bases removed from V and 3 bases from J, the gap between germline ends came to 20 bases. CDR3 residues: CASSLAVRGGSKDTEAFF. The CDR3 DNA is TGTGCCAGCAGCTTAGCAGTCAGGGGAGGTAGTAAAGACACTGAAGCTTTCTTT.

This clonotype was counted a few times. The chain couples TRBV5-6 to TRBJ1-5, with 10 nucleotides matching TRBD1. The V gene's germline CDR1 is SGHDT and CDR2 YYEEEE. The V and J ends lost 1 base and 2 bases, in that order; junction bases with no gene match: 6. The CDR3 contains 17 residues. As DNA, the CDR3 is TGTGCCAGCAGCTTGAGACAGGGGGCGGGAGGCAATCAGCCCCAGCATTTT. Encoded protein: CASSLRQGAGGNQPQHF.

The table lists this clonotype with many counts. The chain couples TRBV29-1 to TRBJ1-4; D ambiguous. V was trimmed by 5 bases and J by 4 bases, leaving 8 bases between them. The CDR3 is 12 residues long. Germline V CDR1 and CDR2: SQVTM, ANQGSEA. The CDR3, as DNA: TGCAGCGTTCGATTTTTTAATGAAAAACTGTTTTTT. Amino acids: CSVRFFNEKLFF.

In its sample, this clonotype was seen a few times. CDR3 sequence: CASSEWRQGDTGELFF. The CDR3 DNA sequence: TGTGCCAGCAGTGAATGGCGACAGGGAGACACCGGGGAGCTGTTTTTT. The chain recombines TRBV25-1 with TRBJ2-2; 7 bases match TRBD1. V gave up 1 base and J gave up 3 bases; unmatched junction bases: 5. The CDR3 has 16 residues. CDR1 is MGHDK and CDR2 is SYGVNS in the germline V gene.